This is a list of T cell receptor beta chains from one sample in a study of T cells in Graves' hyperthyroidism and ophthalmopathy. TCRdb re-analysed the multiplex PCR reads in MiXCR, keeping a single row per CDR3 protein. This table has hundreds of thousands of distinct CDR3 sequences, approximately 15% appearing once. The material sequenced was blood. The receptor set was obtained from a woman in her 50s with Graves' ophthalmopathy. CDR3s include the opening cysteine and the closing phenylalanine or tryptophan. A D gene is named only where the DNA matches it firmly. Size is stated for part of the rows, as once, few or many counts, or as a class when the clone is expanded.

V gene	D gene	clone size	J gene	CDR3 DNA	CDR3 protein
TRBV5-1	NA	many	TRBJ1-1	TGCGCCAGCAGCTATATATCAGGGATGAACACTGAAGCTTTCTTT	CASSYISGMNTEAFF
TRBV7-3	TRBD2	many	TRBJ2-5	TGTGCCAGCAGCGCTAGCGGGAAGGTTGGGGAGACCCAGTACTTC	CASSASGKVGETQYF
TRBV5-1	NA	many	TRBJ1-5	TGCGCCAGCAGCCCCGCCGGGGGGGCCCAAGAGCCCCAGCATTTT	CASSPAGGAQEPQHF
TRBV28	TRBD1	many	TRBJ2-1	TGTGCCAGCAGCCGCGGACAGGGGAGTTACAATGAGCAGTTCTTC	CASSRGQGSYNEQFF
TRBV7-8	NA	NA	TRBJ2-1	TGTGCCAGCAGCTTAGGGGGTGGCAACATATACAATGAGCAGTTCTTC	CASSLGGGNIYNEQFF
TRBV29-1	TRBD1	few	TRBJ2-2	TGCAGCGTTACGACAGGGTTAGGCGGGGAGCTGTTTTTT	CSVTTGLGGELFF
TRBV6-1	NA	few	TRBJ1-1	TGTGCCAGCAGTGAAGGGGTGACCCAAGCTTTCTTT	CASSEGVTQAFF
TRBV7-8	NA	many	TRBJ2-7	TGTGCCAGCAGCTTAATCGAGTCCTACGAGCAGTACTTC	CASSLIESYEQYF
TRBV20-1	TRBD2	many	TRBJ2-5	TGCAGTGCTAGTACGCTAGCGGGAGTTCAAGAGACCCAGTACTTC	CSASTLAGVQETQYF
TRBV7-9	TRBD1	few	TRBJ2-7	TGTGCCAGCAGCTCCTGGGACAGGTACTACGAGCAGTACTTC	CASSSWDRYYEQYF
TRBV27	NA	NA	TRBJ2-2	TGTGCCAGCAGTTTCGTCAGGGGCGGGGAGCTGTTTTTT	CASSFVRGGELFF
TRBV18	NA	few	TRBJ2-2	TGTGCCAGCTCACCACCGAAAACCGGCGACACCGGGGAGCTGTTTTTT	CASSPPKTGDTGELFF
TRBV19	NA	NA	TRBJ1-5	TGTGCCAGTAGTAACCGTGTCGGGGGCAATCAGCCCCAGCATTTT	CASSNRVGGNQPQHF
TRBV2	NA	many	TRBJ2-3	TGTGCCAGCAGACTAGTTCCCCCCTCGCAGTATTTT	CASRLVPPSQYF
TRBV6-6	NA	many	TRBJ1-6	TGTGCCAGCAGTTACTCACATAATTCACCCCTCCACTTT	CASSYSHNSPLHF
TRBV7-2	TRBD1	few	TRBJ2-5	TGTGCCAGCAGCTTAGCAGCACAGGGGGCAAGGGCGACCCAGTACTTC	CASSLAAQGARATQYF
TRBV20-1	TRBD2	many	TRBJ2-2	TGCAGTGCTAGAGACGCTAGCGGGAGAACCGGGGAGCTGTTTTTT	CSARDASGRTGELFF
TRBV29-1	NA	NA	TRBJ2-5	TGCAGCGTTGGATCGAGCGGGGAGACCCAGTACTTC	CSVGSSGETQYF
TRBV18	NA	many	TRBJ2-7	TGTGCCAGCTCACCTAGCTTTGGGGGCTACGAGCAGTACTTC	CASSPSFGGYEQYF
TRBV28	NA	NA	TRBJ2-3	TGTGCCAGCAGTTTCCGGGATACGCAGTGTTTT	CASSFRDTQCF